Described below is a single T cell receptor beta chain sequence and its context. One base away lies a much larger clone, so this may be a sequencing read error. These data come from a study of T cells in Graves' hyperthyroidism and ophthalmopathy. Looking at the study overall: Any treatment followed the collection of peripheral blood at initial diagnosis.

The source material, RNA transcripts, was used to amplify TCR beta CDR3 regions. HTBI primers were the set used in a first-round RT-PCR of the TCR CDR3. Using its own MiXCR run on the multiplex PCR reads, TCRdb lists one record per CDR3 protein. This table has approximately 370,000 distinct CDR3 sequences, 17% appearing once. Newly diagnosed hyperthyroidism, duration under 2 months, in patients aged 18 to 65. The diagnoses drew upon clinical symptoms, serum thyroxine and TRAb, thyroid ultrasound and orbital computed tomography. PBMCs were sourced from roughly 9.7 ml fresh peripheral blood. The CDR3 extends over 14 amino acids. The trim removed 5 bases at V and 3 bases at J, leaving 7 bases unmatched. The germline gives CDR1 LGHDT, CDR2 YNNKEL (reference sequence).

This sequence originates from a woman in her 30s with Graves' hyperthyroidism that later progressed to Graves' ophthalmopathy. This rearrangement joins TRBV3-1 to TRBJ2-7; TRBD1 aligns across 7 bases. The source material was blood. Written as DNA, the CDR3 is TGTGCCAGCAGCGACAGGGCTGACTTCTACGAGCAGTACTTC. Translated: CASSDRADFYEQYF.